The 8 T cell receptor beta chains given below trace back to one sample, sequenced in a study of T cell responses to AZD1222 COVID-19 vaccine. The data were produced by immunoSEQ multiplex PCR, yet TCRdb's version contains in-frame clones alone and is incomplete. Of 100,000 to 120,000 clones in the sample, about four fifths are singletons; the top ten hold 4% to 5%. Sequencing was performed on peripheral blood, taken on day 0 of AZD1222 vaccination. These TCRs come from an adult in good health.

This chain joins TRBV6-6 and TRBJ2-5, with D unclear. The CDR3 runs 11 residues. Germline assignment: CDR1 MNHNY and CDR2 SVGAGI (reference sequence). V lost 0 bases to trimming and J lost 5 bases, with 1 base between them. CDR3 amino acids: CASSYSETQYF. The CDR3 nucleotides read TGTGCCAGCAGTTACTCCGAGACCCAGTACTTC.

The V and J genes are TRBV9 and TRBJ2-2, with 7 nucleotides matching TRBD2. Germline V gene lookup returns CDR1 SGDLS and CDR2 YYNGEE. Unmatched junction bases numbered 8, after V lost 3 bases and J lost 0 bases. The CDR3 runs 17 residues. The CDR3 spells CASSGREISANTGELFF. The DNA of the CDR3 is TGTGCCAGCAGCGGGCGGGAGATCTCAGCGAACACCGGGGAGCTGTTTTTT.

The chain links TRBV4-3 to TRBJ2-3; TRBD2 is a possible D gene (6 bases). CDR1 is LGHNA, CDR2 YSLEER, per germline. This CDR3 contains 12 residues. Trimming removed 2 bases at V and 6 bases at J, with 6 bases between. This chain's CDR3 is CASSQRGDTQYF. The CDR3 DNA reads as TGCGCCAGCAGCCAACGGGGGGATACGCAGTATTTT.

In regard to this clone: The sample contains more than one DNA sequence encoding this CDR3. V gene TRBV19 combines with J gene TRBJ1-5, with 7 bases that match TRBD1. This CDR3 comprises 16 residues. Germline CDR1 reads LNHDA; CDR2 reads SQIVND (reference sequence). The V gene end was trimmed by 4 bases and the J gene end by 0 bases; junction bases not matched to a gene: 6. The CDR3 reads CASSTRQGSSNQPQHF. The CDR3 DNA is TGTGCCAGTAGTACAAGACAGGGAAGTAGCAATCAGCCCCAGCATTTT.

The chain recombines TRBV24-1 with TRBJ2-1; D may be TRBD2 (5 bases). CDR3 length equals 15 residues. Trimming stripped 5 bases from V and 5 bases from J, with 15 bases between. Germline CDR1 reads KGHDR; CDR2 reads SFDVKD. The CDR3 sequence is CATSAKTILDNEQFF. CDR3 coding DNA: TGTGCCACCAGTGCAAAGACTATACTCGACAATGAGCAGTTCTTC.

This clone was seen once. The rearrangement uses TRBV12-3 or TRBV12-4 and TRBJ1-2; D remains unclear. V lost 2 bases to trimming and J lost 4 bases, with 8 bases between them. This CDR3 is built from 13 residues. CDR3 DNA: TGTGCCAGCAGTTTAACCGGCAGCTATGGCTACACCTTC. It translates to CASSLTGSYGYTF.

The chain joins TRBV28 to TRBJ1-3; tentatively, D is TRBD1 (5 bases). The germline CDR1 and CDR2 sequences are MDHEN and SYDVKM. The V end lost 7 bases, the J end lost 4 bases, and 14 bases lay between the germline ends. The CDR3 extends over 14 amino acids. The CDR3 DNA is TGTGCCAGCACCGACAGTGCGAGGGGAAACACCATATATTTT. Translating it yields CASTDSARGNTIYF.

This rearrangement joins TRBV11-2 to TRBJ1-4, with D possibly being TRBD1 (5 bases). From germline, CDR1 is SGHAT and CDR2 FQNNGV. Trimming left V 2 bases short and J 0 bases short, with 13 bases between. This CDR3 region has 17 residues. In DNA form, the CDR3 reads TGTGCCAGCAGCTTATCGGCCGGACAAGCAACTAATGAAAAACTGTTTTTT. Protein: CASSLSAGQATNEKLFF.